These 26 T cell receptor beta chains were sequenced from one sample in a study of tumor and adjacent non-tumor tissue in lung cancer. No cell sorting was done before RNA was extracted from the tissue. A modified ARM-PCR protocol with three rounds of nested PCR amplified TCRbeta. TCRdb ran MiXCR on the multiplex PCR reads and lists one entry per CDR3 protein. The sample includes 65,000 to 80,000 distinct CDR3 sequences, around 78% of them seen just once. What was sequenced was lung tumor tissue. These TCRs come from a man between 60 and 75 years old with non-small cell lung cancer.

Regarding this clonotype: The junction differs from germline at one of its ends, possibly a read error. This chain links TRBV29-1 with TRBJ2-2, with D possibly matching TRBD1 (7 bases). CDR3 length: 15 amino acids. Germline V gene sequence: CDR1 SQVTM, CDR2 ANQGSEA. In DNA form, the CDR3 reads TGCAACGTTGAGGAGGGGGCAAGGTACACCGGGGAGCTGTTTTTT. This codes for CNVEEGARYTGELFF.

Regarding this clonotype: The conserved phenylalanine or tryptophan is not found at the CDR3 terminus, so this likely reflects a read error. This chain uses TRBV7-9 with TRBJ2-1, with D maybe TRBD2 (5 bases). V lost 4 bases and J 3 bases, leaving 13 bases between the germline ends. The CDR3 sequence is 15 residues long. Germline V lookup: CDR1 SEHNR, CDR2 FQNEAQ (reference sequence). The CDR3 sequence is CASSSLVRGYNEQFI. The CDR3 bases are TGTGCCAGCAGCTCCCTAGTTCGGGGCTACAATGAGCAGTTCATC.

Concerning this clonotype: Sequence at one end of the junction differs from germline and may be a read error. V gene TRBV12-3 or TRBV12-4 combines with J gene TRBJ2-1; D is tentatively TRBD1 or TRBD2 (5 bases each). The CDR3 has 15 residues. In DNA, the CDR3 is TGTGCCAGCAGATTCCCTCAGTGGGACCACAACGAGCAGTTCTTC. This sequence encodes CASRFPQWDHNEQFF.

V gene TRBV29-1 combines with J gene TRBJ2-1; D gene ambiguous. The germline gives CDR1 SQVTM, CDR2 ANQGSEA. Trimming pared 5 bases from V and 2 bases from J, leaving 7 bases between. The CDR3 runs 12 residues. CDR3: CSVIETYNEQFF. The CDR3 DNA sequence: TGCAGCGTTATAGAAACCTACAATGAGCAGTTCTTC.

The chain carries TRBV29-1 and TRBJ2-3, with D unclear. CDR1 is SQVTM, CDR2 ANQGSEA, per germline. This CDR3 has 13 amino acids. CDR3 in DNA: TGCAGAGCTTACGGAGTGGGCTTGGATACGCAGTATTTT. Its translation: CRAYGVGLDTQYF.

Notes on this clonotype: One end of the junction does not line up with germline, which may come from a read error. The chain employs TRBV6-7 and TRBJ2-3, with 10 bases identical to TRBD2. TRBV6-7 is labeled an ORF, and its function is uncertain. The CDR3 length is 16 residues. The DNA of the CDR3 is TGTGCCAACAGTTATAAGAGCGGGAGGGCGGCAGATACGCAGTATTTT. Translation gives CANSYKSGRAADTQYF.

This clonotype was found a few times. The genes are TRBV5-1 and TRBJ2-1; perhaps TRBD2 as D (5 bases). The CDR3 runs to 14 residues. V lost 0 bases and J lost 6, with 10 bases in between. Germline CDR1 SGHRS, CDR2 YFSETQ. In DNA form, the CDR3 reads TGCGCCAGCAGCTTGGGGAGCGGACCCAATGAGCAGTTCTTC. It specifies CASSLGSGPNEQFF.

A remark on this clonotype: Here the CDR3 omits its conserved ending phenylalanine or tryptophan, so a read error is the likely source. The chain uses TRBV6-5 and TRBJ2-3, with 10 bases that match TRBD2. The germline V gene has CDR1 MNHEY and CDR2 SVGAGI. The CDR3 extends over 14 amino acids. This CDR3 is CVSRAGGDTDTQYS. Here the CDR3 DNA reads TGTGTCAGCAGAGCGGGAGGGGACACAGATACGCAGTATTCT.

This clonotype has only a few counts. V and J are TRBV12-3 or TRBV12-4 and TRBJ2-7; 12 nucleotides align to TRBD2. Trimming cost V 7 bases and J 8 bases; bases outside gene matches: 9. This CDR3 is built from 14 residues. CDR3 bases: TGTGCCAGCAAACCGACTAGCGGGAGAAACAAGCAGTACTTC. Translated: CASKPTSGRNKQYF.

This clonotype has only one observation. The J gene is TRBJ2-7, the V gene TRBV20-1; TRBD1 is a possible D gene (5 bases). Germline CDR1 and CDR2: DFQATT and SNEGSKA (reference sequence). The CDR3 has 13 amino acids. For the CDR3, the DNA is TGCACTGTAGGACAAGCGTCGACCTACGAGCAGTACTTC. This gives the protein CTVGQASTYEQYF.

On this clonotype: One junction end disagrees with the germline gene, perhaps due to a read error. The genes are TRBV18 and TRBJ2-6, with a possible D match to TRBD1 (6 bases). This CDR3 is 13 amino acids long. Germline-derived CDR1 and CDR2 are KGHSH and LQKENI. CDR3 DNA: TGTGCCAGCTCACGACAGGATTCCAACGTCCCGACTTTC. Its translation: CASSRQDSNVPTF.

This clonotype is labeled as large. The rearrangement uses TRBV29-1 and TRBJ1-1, with a weak D call TRBD1 (5 bases). Trimming stripped 4 bases from V and 1 base from J, with 10 bases between. The CDR3 has 13 amino acids. The germline gives CDR1 SQVTM, CDR2 ANQGSEA. Written as DNA, the CDR3 is TGCAGCGTTGGTGAAGGGGAGAACACTGAAGCTTTCTTT. It specifies CSVGEGENTEAFF.

This clonotype was observed a handful of times. This CDR3 fails to terminate in the conserved phenylalanine or tryptophan, so it likely reflects a read error. The chain carries TRBV14 and TRBJ2-7; a weak D match, TRBD1 (5 bases). V was trimmed by 0 bases and J by 4 bases, leaving 13 bases between them. CDR1 and CDR2 (germline): SGHDN, FVKESK. The CDR3 consists of 15 residues. The CDR3 DNA is TGTGCCAGCAGCCAAGAGTATGGCAGGGCATACGAGCAGTACCTC. Its protein product is CASSQEYGRAYEQYL.

This clonotype came up many times. The chain recombines TRBV11-3 with TRBJ2-1; D may be TRBD1 (5 bases). In germline, CDR1 is SGHNT, CDR2 YENEEA. V lost 8 bases and J lost 5, with 7 bases in between. The CDR3 has 11 amino acids. The CDR3 DNA sequence: TGTGCCAGCTCCAGGGACAATGAGCAGTTCTTC. This encodes CASSRDNEQFF.

On this clonotype itself: A read error may produce the germline difference seen at one junction end. The genes are TRBV20-1 and TRBJ1-2; 7 nucleotides line up with TRBD1. Per germline, CDR1 DFQATT and CDR2 SNEGSKA (reference sequence). The CDR3 has 13 residues. CDR3 residues: CSTRTGAKYGYTF. CDR3 in DNA: TGCAGTACTAGAACAGGGGCTAAGTATGGTTACACCTTC.

This clonotype was observed once. The junction shows a germline mismatch at one end, possibly a read error. The CDR3 DNA follows: TGCAGCGTTCGAGCAAACAGGTTTAGAAGGGTTGTGGAGCATTTCTTC. Protein: CSVRANRFRRVVEHFF. This rearrangement joins TRBV29-1 to TRBJ2-1; possibly TRBD1 for D (5 bases). Per the germline V gene, CDR1 is SQVTM and CDR2 is ANQGSEA. The CDR3 consists of 16 residues.

To note about this clonotype: A much larger clone differs from this one at a single base, so this may be a read error. Here the CDR3 omits its conserved ending phenylalanine or tryptophan, so a read error is the likely source. The genes are TRBV10-3 and TRBJ1-5, with 7 nucleotides matching TRBD1. Germline V CDR1 and CDR2: ENHRY, SYGVKD. J was trimmed by 9 bases and V by 10 bases; bases with no gene match: 12. There are 13 residues in the CDR3. The CDR3 protein is CATRKGQAGPQHL. For the CDR3, the DNA is TGTGCCACCAGAAAAGGACAGGCCGGGCCCCAGCATCTT.

This clonotype was counted between two and nine times. The junction and the germline gene differ at one end; a read error may be behind it. This chain uses TRBV20-1 with TRBJ2-3; D is uncertain. The CDR3 runs to 14 residues. CDR1 is DFQATT, CDR2 SNEGSKA, per germline (reference sequence). CDR3 amino acids: CSARPRVNTYTQYF. The CDR3 coding sequence is TGCAGTGCTAGACCCCGAGTTAACACATATACGCAGTATTTT.

The V and J genes are TRBV11-3 and TRBJ2-1; 7 bases are a match to TRBD2. Germline CDR1 is SGHNT and CDR2 is YENEEA. The CDR3 loop spans 16 amino acids. V lost 5 bases and J lost 8; bases outside the gene matches: 15. CDR3 sequence reads: CASSLNQRAGLDEQFF. The DNA of the CDR3 is TGTGCCAGCAGCCTCAACCAACGAGCGGGGTTAGATGAGCAGTTCTTC.

In the case of this clonotype: At one boundary the junction diverges from the germline segment, which might be a read error. The rearrangement uses TRBV6-2 or TRBV6-3 and TRBJ2-4; D is ambiguous. The CDR3 consists of 16 residues. CDR1 is MNHEY and CDR2 is SVGEGT in the germline V gene. The CDR3 nucleotides read TGTGCCAGCAGTTCCCTTAAGGGCGGAGCCAAAAACATCCAGTACTTC. Protein: CASSSLKGGAKNIQYF.

As regards this clonotype: One end of the junction is discordant with germline, which a read error may explain. The rearrangement links TRBV20-1 to TRBJ2-3; D remains unclear. Germline lookup yields CDR1 DFQATT and CDR2 SNEGSKA (reference sequence). The CDR3 is 16 amino acids. CDR3 loop: CSVRDPVTGGTDTEYF. The CDR3 DNA reads as TGCAGTGTTAGAGATCCAGTCACGGGTGGCACAGATACGGAGTATTTT.

Concerning this clonotype itself: Since the CDR3 does not end with the conserved phenylalanine or tryptophan, this likely comes from a read error. The DNA is left out, because the CDR3 cannot be placed on it with certainty; the CDR3 is given as TCRdb lists it. The V gene is TRBV29-1, the J gene TRBJ2-7. The CDR3 is 12 residues long, counting both termini. The germline V gene has CDR1 SQVTM and CDR2 ANQGSEA. The chain's CDR3 is CSIEEQNYEQYL.

Worth noting for this clonotype: Without the conserved terminal phenylalanine or tryptophan, this CDR3 likely stems from a read error. Because the CDR3's place on the DNA is in doubt, the DNA is left out and the CDR3 is given as listed by TCRdb. The genes are TRBV6-1 and TRBJ2-5; the D call TRBD1 from the table was never checked on the DNA. Germline values: CDR1 MNHNS, CDR2 SASEGT. Including both end residues, the CDR3 is 16 amino acids long. The CDR3 protein is CASSEFYRGQQETHYS.

The chain joins TRBV20-1 to TRBJ2-1; 7 positions match TRBD2. The J segment lost 2 bases and the V segment lost 7 bases, leaving 11 bases of the junction unmatched. Per the germline V gene, CDR1 is DFQATT and CDR2 is SNEGSKA (reference sequence). The CDR3 spans 15 residues. This CDR3 is CSVPHRGRTYNEQFF. DNA of the CDR3: TGCAGTGTTCCCCACCGCGGGAGAACCTACAATGAGCAGTTCTTC.

For this clonotype: The final CDR3 position lacks the conserved phenylalanine or tryptophan, pointing to a likely read error. The chain combines TRBV6-5 with TRBJ2-5; tentatively, D is TRBD1 (5 bases). This CDR3 region has 15 residues. Germline V gene data show CDR1 as MNHEY and CDR2 as SVGAGI. Trimming pared 5 bases from V and 8 bases from J, leaving 21 bases between. CDR3 DNA sequence: TGTGCCAGCAGTCCTAACCCGGGCCTCAGGGATACCCAGTACTTA. Translating it yields CASSPNPGLRDTQYL.

Worth noting for this clonotype: Germline is not matched at one junction end, which may reflect a read error. This chain links TRBV20-1 with TRBJ1-2; D is possibly TRBD1 (5 bases). Germline CDR1 DFQATT, CDR2 SNEGSKA (reference sequence). This CDR3 is built from 13 residues. The CDR3 bases are TGCAGTGCTAGAATAGGGGCTAACTATGGCCACACATTC. It translates to CSARIGANYGHTF.